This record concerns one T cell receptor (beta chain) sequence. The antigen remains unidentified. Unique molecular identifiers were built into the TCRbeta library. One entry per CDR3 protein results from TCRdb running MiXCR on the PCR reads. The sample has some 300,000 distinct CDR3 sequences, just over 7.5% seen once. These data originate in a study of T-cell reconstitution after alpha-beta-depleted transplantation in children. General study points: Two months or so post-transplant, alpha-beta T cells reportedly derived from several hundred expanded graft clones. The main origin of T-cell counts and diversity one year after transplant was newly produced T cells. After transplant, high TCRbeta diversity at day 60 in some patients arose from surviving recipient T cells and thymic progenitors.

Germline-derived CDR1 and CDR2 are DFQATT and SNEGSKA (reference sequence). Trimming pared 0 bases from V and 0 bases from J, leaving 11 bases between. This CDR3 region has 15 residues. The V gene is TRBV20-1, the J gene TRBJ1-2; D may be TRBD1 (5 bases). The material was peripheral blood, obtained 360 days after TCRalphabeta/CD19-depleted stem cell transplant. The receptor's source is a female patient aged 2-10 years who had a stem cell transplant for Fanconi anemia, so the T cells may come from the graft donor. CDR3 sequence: CSARDPGGSNYGYTF. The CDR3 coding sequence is TGCAGTGCTAGAGATCCCGGGGGGTCTAACTATGGCTACACCTTC.